This T cell receptor beta chain was captured by sequencing in a study of cytomegalovirus exposure and HLA in healthy donors. The overall study: Samples from HLA-typed donors yielded approximately 80 million unique TCRs in an early data release. Study findings and constraints: With later analysis, a missense DCLRE1C variant became linked to TCR beta V- and J-gene trimming. Later work associated more than 15,000 TCR beta sequences with HLA alleles at 0.05 false discovery rate.

This clone was counted a single time. No antigen is known for it. Germline CDR1 MNHNS, CDR2 SASEGT. The J segment lost 6 bases and the V segment lost 7 bases, leaving 9 bases of the junction unmatched. There are 14 residues in the CDR3. Use of 60 Vbeta and 13 Jbeta primers characterized the PCR. Profiled with immunoSEQ multiplex PCR; TCRdb holds only in-frame clones, not every one. The top ten hold around 1.5% of the sample, which has 180,000 or so clones, approximately 80% seen once. Source material: PBMCs. The TCR was taken from a young man in good health and CMV-seronegative. The chain is built from TRBV6-1 and TRBJ1-5; TRBD1 aligns across 7 bases. DNA for the CDR3: TGTGCCAGCAATGTAGGGGGCGCGGGTCAGCCCCAGCATTTT. This encodes CASNVGGAGQPQHF.